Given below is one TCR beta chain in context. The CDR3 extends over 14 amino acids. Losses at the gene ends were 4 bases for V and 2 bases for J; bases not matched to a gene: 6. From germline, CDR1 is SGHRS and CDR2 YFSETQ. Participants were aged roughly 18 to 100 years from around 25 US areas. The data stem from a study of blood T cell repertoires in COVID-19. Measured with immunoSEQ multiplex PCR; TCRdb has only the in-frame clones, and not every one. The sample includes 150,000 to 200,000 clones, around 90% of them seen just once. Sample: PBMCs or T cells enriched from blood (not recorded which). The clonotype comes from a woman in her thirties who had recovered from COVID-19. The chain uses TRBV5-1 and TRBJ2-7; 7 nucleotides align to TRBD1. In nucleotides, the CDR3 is TGCGCCAGCAGCGGGGGACAGCAAGCCTACGAGCAGTACTTC. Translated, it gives CASSGGQQAYEQYF. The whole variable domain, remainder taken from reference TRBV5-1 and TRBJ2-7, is KAGVTQTPRYLIKTRGQQVTLSCSPISGHRSVSWYQQTPGQGLQFLFEYFSETQRNKGNFPGRFSGRQFSNSRSEMNVSTLELGDSALYLCASSGGQQAYEQYFGPGTRLTVT.